A selection of T cell receptor beta chains follows, all from one sample in a study of shared clonotypes between healthy human individuals. Sequencing was performed with immunoSEQ multiplex PCR; in TCRdb, only in-frame clones are kept and a portion is missing. The data hold 150,000 to 200,000 clones, with roughly 91% observed a single time. Sample: naive CD4+ T cells sorted from blood. The receptors shown here come from a woman between 25 and 40 years old in good health. The CDR3 runs from the conserved cysteine through the conserved F or W. The D gene is left open where the match is weak. The listing skips clone size in some rows; elsewhere it reads once, few, many or a size class.

d_call,v_call,j_call,clone_size,cdr3_aa,cdr3_nt
-,TRBV7-9,TRBJ2-7,once,CASSSTGSPLEQYF,TGTGCCAGCAGCTCTACAGGGTCCCCGCTCGAGCAGTACTTC
-,TRBV7-6,TRBJ2-1,-,CASSGYGTSNEQFF,TGTGCCAGCAGCGGCTACGGGACTTCCAATGAGCAGTTCTTC
TRBD2,TRBV10-3,TRBJ2-7,-,CAISEREGQTYEQYF,TGTGCCATCAGTGAGAGGGAGGGGCAGACCTACGAGCAGTACTTC
-,TRBV2,TRBJ1-1,-,CASARGRTEAFF,TGTGCCAGCGCCAGGGGAAGGACTGAAGCTTTCTTT
-,TRBV4-1,TRBJ2-1,-,CASSPLGRTPYNEQFF,TGCGCCAGCAGCCCACTAGGAAGGACACCTTACAATGAGCAGTTCTTC
-,TRBV11-2,TRBJ1-1,once,CASSPFVDTEAFF,TGTGCCAGCAGCCCCTTCGTAGACACTGAAGCTTTCTTT
-,TRBV25-1,TRBJ2-7,-,CASSRASYEQYF,TGTGCCAGCAGTCGCGCATCCTACGAGCAGTACTTC
-,TRBV20-1,TRBJ2-3,-,CSAPSKDTQYF,TGCAGTGCTCCGTCTAAGGATACGCAGTATTTT
-,TRBV19,TRBJ1-5,-,CASSIDRGGNQPQHF,TGTGCCAGTAGTATTGATCGCGGAGGCAATCAGCCCCAGCATTTT
TRBD2,TRBV2,TRBJ2-7,few,CASGPLAGVREQYF,TGTGCCAGCGGCCCTCTAGCGGGAGTCAGAGAGCAGTACTTC
-,TRBV5-4,TRBJ1-1,-,CASSSPGFGDTEAFF,TGTGCCAGCAGCTCACCAGGTTTTGGGGACACTGAAGCTTTCTTT
-,TRBV27,TRBJ2-2,-,CASRRPQGNTGELFF,TGTGCCAGCAGAAGACCTCAGGGAAACACCGGGGAGCTGTTTTTT
-,TRBV15,TRBJ2-2,-,CATSPRRVEELFF,TGTGCCACCAGCCCTCGGCGGGTAGAGGAGCTGTTTTTT
TRBD2,TRBV9,TRBJ2-7,-,CASSFSTSGRYEQYF,TGTGCCAGCAGCTTCTCGACTAGCGGGAGGTACGAGCAGTACTTC
-,TRBV11-2,TRBJ1-2,-,CASSLRRLGGGWQDGYTF,TGTGCCAGCAGCTTACGTCGGCTGGGGGGAGGGTGGCAAGATGGCTACACCTTC
-,TRBV28,TRBJ1-3,-,CASSSPGVSGNTIYF,TGTGCCAGCAGTTCCCCAGGCGTCTCTGGAAACACCATATATTTT
-,TRBV28,TRBJ1-5,-,CATKTGTLNQPQHF,TGTGCCACGAAGACTGGGACACTTAATCAGCCCCAGCATTTT
-,TRBV9,TRBJ2-7,-,CASSVGRDSYEQYF,TGTGCCAGCAGCGTCGGACGGGACTCCTACGAGCAGTACTTC
-,TRBV5-5,TRBJ2-7,-,CASSVPGRDSYEQYF,TGTGCCAGCAGCGTGCCGGGACGGGACTCCTACGAGCAGTACTTC
TRBD2,TRBV28,TRBJ2-7,-,CASSLAGGPGSYEQYF,TGTGCCAGCAGTCTAGCGGGAGGGCCGGGGTCCTACGAGCAGTACTTC
-,TRBV7-9,TRBJ2-1,-,CASSLGGTLGGHNEQFF,TGTGCCAGCAGCTTAGGAGGGACTTTGGGTGGGCACAATGAGCAGTTCTTC
-,TRBV27,TRBJ2-2,once,CASSLGTGELFF,TGTGCCAGCAGTTTGGGCACCGGGGAGCTGTTTTTT
-,TRBV28,TRBJ1-2,-,CASSIQFYGYTF,TGTGCCAGCAGTATCCAATTCTATGGCTACACCTTC
TRBD1,TRBV6-6,TRBJ2-5,-,CASSLRTGQETQYF,TGTGCCAGCAGTTTGAGGACAGGGCAAGAGACCCAGTACTTC
-,TRBV6-6,TRBJ1-5,-,CASSSGGGSNQPQHF,TGTGCCAGCAGTTCTGGGGGAGGGAGCAATCAGCCCCAGCATTTT
-,TRBV7-9,TRBJ2-7,few,CASSLDGSSDEQYF,TGTGCCAGCAGCTTAGACGGGAGTAGCGACGAGCAGTACTTC
-,TRBV5-1,TRBJ1-4,-,CASSRAYLGAAEKLFF,TGCGCCAGCAGCCGGGCCTACTTAGGGGCCGCAGAAAAACTGTTTTTT
-,TRBV9,TRBJ2-5,-,CASSVGGHQETQYF,TGTGCCAGCAGCGTGGGCGGACACCAAGAGACCCAGTACTTC
TRBD1,TRBV28,TRBJ2-6,-,CASSPGTGQGEGSGANVLTF,TGTGCCAGCAGTCCAGGAACCGGACAGGGGGAAGGCTCTGGGGCCAACGTCCTGACTTTC
TRBD1,TRBV30,TRBJ2-2,-,CAWSVLLTGRELFF,TGTGCCTGGAGTGTACTTCTGACAGGGAGGGAGCTGTTTTTT
TRBD1,TRBV7-2,TRBJ1-5,once,CASSLTGGGMQPQHF,TGTGCCAGCAGCTTGACAGGGGGTGGTATGCAGCCCCAGCATTTT
TRBD2,TRBV18,TRBJ2-7,-,CASSSVRTRDEQYF,TGTGCCAGCTCATCGGTGCGGACTAGAGACGAGCAGTACTTC
TRBD2,TRBV15,TRBJ2-1,-,CATSRAGGAYNEQFF,TGTGCCACCAGCAGAGCGGGGGGGGCCTACAATGAGCAGTTCTTC
-,TRBV15,TRBJ1-2,once,CATSRGQVINYGYTF,TGTGCCACCAGCAGAGGACAGGTCATTAACTATGGCTACACCTTC
-,TRBV28,TRBJ1-1,-,CASSPRDEAFF,TGTGCCAGCAGTCCCCGGGACGAAGCTTTCTTT
TRBD1,TRBV5-1,TRBJ2-7,-,CASSHGTGAYEQYF,TGCGCCAGCAGCCACGGGACAGGAGCCTACGAGCAGTACTTC
-,TRBV15,TRBJ2-7,-,CATSTRTLSPGLPTYEQYF,TGTGCCACCAGCACAAGAACACTTTCCCCTGGGCTTCCTACCTACGAGCAGTACTTC
-,TRBV5-1,TRBJ2-5,-,CASSLAAGPFQETQYF,TGCGCCAGCAGCTTGGCCGCAGGGCCCTTTCAAGAGACCCAGTACTTC
TRBD1,TRBV15,TRBJ1-1,-,CATSKSRDSAYTEAFF,TGTGCCACCAGCAAATCCAGGGACAGCGCTTACACTGAAGCTTTCTTT
-,TRBV29-1,TRBJ1-1,-,CSVVPYRESQAFF,TGCAGCGTAGTACCCTACAGGGAGTCACAAGCTTTCTTT
-,TRBV9,TRBJ1-2,-,CASSGNNGYTF,TGTGCCAGCAGCGGGAACAATGGCTACACCTTC